This T cell receptor (beta chain) was captured by sequencing in a study of T cells in localized non-small cell lung cancer. General study results and limits: Tumor trailed uninvolved adjacent lung in T cell clonality, which peaked there. Median around 56 top-100 tumor clones were shared with paired adjacent lung.

Libraries were prepared by immunoSEQ multiplex PCR; TCRdb keeps only in-frame clonotypes and omits some of them. This table holds 1,100 to 1,500 clones, approximately 20% found once. As concerns this clone: Its antigen remains unknown.

The sequence was collected from a male donor older than 55 with stage III squamous cell lung carcinoma. The sample in question was lung tumor tissue, obtained before any cancer treatment.

CDR3 sequence (DNA): TGTGCCAGTAGTATAAATAACCCCAGGGGTTATAGCAATCAGCCCCAGCATTTT. Translated, it gives CASSINNPRGYSNQPQHF. This chain joins TRBV19 and TRBJ1-5, with D maybe TRBD1 (6 bases). CDR3 length equals 18 residues. The V gene lost 2 bases and the J gene lost 0 bases, with 17 bases spanning the gap. Germline CDR1 and CDR2: LNHDA and SQIVND (reference sequence).